This TCR beta chain comes out of a study of T cells in Graves' hyperthyroidism and ophthalmopathy. Amplified TCR beta CDR3 regions came from RNA transcripts. A set of HTBI primers served as the primers for a first-round RT-PCR of the TCR CDR3. Via MiXCR, TCRdb re-called the multiplex PCR reads, giving one row per CDR3 protein. In the table there are about 690,000 distinct CDR3 sequences, around 15% of which are singletons. Graves' hyperthyroidism without ophthalmopathy progression within 18 months was termed stable. With a duration under 2 months, the hyperthyroidism was newly diagnosed in patients aged 18 to 65. Fresh peripheral blood, 8 to 10 ml, was the source of the PBMCs. This clonotype has at least ten counts. The antigen remains unidentified. Notes on the study in general: Classification by a 13 V-J model distinguished ophthalmopathy from stable hyperthyroidism.

Trimming cost V 2 bases and J 4 bases; bases outside gene matches: 6. The CDR3 extends over 15 amino acids. Per germline, CDR1 SGHTA and CDR2 FQGTGA. The receptor comes from a man in his fifties or sixties with Graves' hyperthyroidism. The specimen was blood. This chain uses TRBV7-3 with TRBJ2-3; 7 bases match TRBD2. CDR3 sequence reads: CASSLSGRASDTQYF. CDR3 nucleotide sequence: TGTGCCAGCAGCTTATCGGGGAGGGCCTCAGATACGCAGTATTTT.